This TCR beta chain was recovered during a study of blood T cells in healthy people across ages. There are a few counts of this clonotype. Its antigen remains unknown. Study-level results: It was the long-lived donors that had more naive CD4+ cells and higher diversity than aged donors.

Together with a sample-barcoded 5' primer, a J-beta primer mix was included in a second PCR lasting about 7 to 11 cycles. A single record per CDR3 protein comes from TCRdb applying MiXCR to the 5' RACE reads. The profile shows around 1,800,000 distinct CDR3 sequences, 39% of them singletons. The study isolated at least 7 million PBMCs from each sample. The TCR comes from a human donor in good health. Specimen: blood.

As DNA, the CDR3 is TGTGCCAGCAGCACTGGGCGGGCAGGCGGGAGCACTGAAGCTTTCTTT. This encodes CASSTGRAGGSTEAFF. The gene calls are TRBV7-2 and TRBJ1-1; unclear D gene. Trimming removed 5 bases at V and 4 bases at J, with 20 bases between. The CDR3 is made up of 16 amino acids. Per the germline V gene, CDR1 is SGHTA and CDR2 is FQGNSA.